A selection of T cell receptor beta chains follows, all from one sample in a study of blood T cell repertoires in COVID-19. The protocol was immunoSEQ multiplex PCR, while the TCRdb copy is restricted to in-frame clones and leaves out a portion. The table has about half a million clones, about 91% seen once. What was sequenced was peripheral blood. The source is a man between 18 and 35 years old with COVID-19, enrolled during active disease. The conserved cysteine and the conserved F or W are not part of the CDR3 here.

v_gene,j_gene,CDR3aa
TRBV4-2,TRBJ1-2,ASSQEGRGRFESYGYT
TRBV10-1,TRBJ2-5,ASSENQGAKTQY
TRBV7-8,TRBJ1-4,ASSDGTGINEKLF
TRBV13,TRBJ2-7,ASSFGPAASYEQY
TRBV10-2,TRBJ2-1,ASSESWGGYNEQF
TRBV6-5,TRBJ2-2,ASNIGQGVPGELF
TRBV7-2,TRBJ1-1,ASSLQRYTEAF
TRBV18,TRBJ1-2,ASSPPGQGLDGYT
TRBV19,TRBJ1-1,ASSISQGAEAF
TRBV5-1,TRBJ2-3,ASSLGDSHTDTQY
TRBV18,TRBJ2-6,ASSPGTGTGANVLT
TRBV5-6,TRBJ2-7,ASSAKAYEQY
TRBV7-9,TRBJ1-1,ASSLMGATGTEAF
TRBV6-6,TRBJ2-7,ASRPTSGHSYEQY
TRBV28,TRBJ1-2,ASSFGDRASGYT
TRBV9,TRBJ2-1,ASSGMGYGGEQF
TRBV23-1,TRBJ1-3,ASSQQGGGNTIY
TRBV7-9,TRBJ2-4,ASSLGTGQNIQY
TRBV5-4,TRBJ2-1,ASSPIGTSGGSSYNEQF
TRBV3-1/TRBV3-2,TRBJ2-7,ASSPTSVHEQY
TRBV30,TRBJ2-5,AWTKGGQETQY
TRBV4-1,TRBJ1-4,ASSQPRRGFEKLF
TRBV6-4,TRBJ2-2,ASSLTGGAGELF
TRBV5-1,TRBJ1-4,ASSPRQAGNEKLF
TRBV11-3,TRBJ2-7,ASSLEGQGRNEQY
TRBV6-5,TRBJ1-1,ASTETGGAFTEAF
TRBV2,TRBJ2-1,ASSVSGGNFNEQF
TRBV14,TRBJ2-2,ASSYTLQGAGELF
TRBV27,TRBJ2-1,ASSPPRRGGNSYNEQF
TRBV7-9,TRBJ2-2,ASSLLGGLAGELF
TRBV5-6,TRBJ2-3,ASSFYGTSGRGTQY
TRBV5-5,TRBJ2-4,ASSYGQGGNIQY
TRBV5-4,TRBJ1-2,ASSLSGVRLYGYT
TRBV19,TRBJ1-2,ASSIVGLGYGYT
TRBV6-5,TRBJ2-2,ASRAGPEGTGELF
TRBV24-1,TRBJ2-5,ATSAEYQETQY
TRBV5-1,TRBJ2-3,ASSSERDADTQY
TRBV11-2,TRBJ2-5,ASSSDRGSATQY
TRBV7-9,TRBJ2-7,ASSFRGTGNFYEQY
TRBV2,TRBJ2-1,ASSESGTSYNEQF
TRBV28,TRBJ2-3,ASSSRTSGRADTQY
TRBV20-1,TRBJ2-7,SASIADEQY